Presented here are 24 T cell receptor beta chains from one specimen sequenced in a study of T cell repertoires in cytomegalovirus infection. TCRdb analysed the reads with MiXCR anew, one entry per CDR3 protein. Of fewer than 1,000,000 distinct CDR3 sequences listed, 31% are singletons. What these receptors recognize is not known. The sample was cultured CD8+ T cells from PBMCs, taken from culture after CMV antigen stimulation. The source is a human donor in good health (CMV status not recorded). Some clones in this sample may be carry-over from other donors' samples.

This clonotype was detected ten times or more. This chain joins TRBV5-6 and TRBJ2-1; 9 bases fit TRBD2. The CDR3 covers 16 residues. With V trimmed by 4 bases and J by 0 bases, 5 bases remained unmatched. Per the germline V gene, CDR1 is SGHDT and CDR2 is YYEEEE. The DNA for the CDR3 is TGTGCCAGCAGCATCACAGCGGGGGGCTCCTACAATGAGCAGTTCTTC. Translated, it gives CASSITAGGSYNEQFF.

This clonotype was recorded once. The rearrangement links TRBV20-1 to TRBJ1-5, with TRBD1 identical over 8 bases. V gave up 0 bases and J gave up 9 bases; unmatched junction bases: 7. Germline-derived CDR1 and CDR2 are DFQATT and SNEGSKA (reference sequence). This CDR3 comprises 14 residues. The CDR3: CSAREGQDVGPQHF. CDR3 nucleotides: TGCAGTGCTAGAGAGGGACAGGATGTGGGGCCCCAGCATTTT.

This clonotype has only a few counts. The chain's CDR3 is CASSLSATQETQYF. As DNA, the CDR3 is TGTGCCAGCAGTTTATCGGCTACCCAAGAGACCCAGTACTTC. The V gene is TRBV27, the J gene TRBJ2-5; D remains ambiguous. The germline V and J ends were trimmed by 0 bases and 1 base, with 6 bases remaining between them. CDR1 is MNHEY and CDR2 is SMNVEV in the germline V gene (reference sequence). This CDR3 comprises 14 residues.

This clonotype was detected only a few times. The chain carries TRBV12-3 or TRBV12-4 and TRBJ2-1, with D tentatively TRBD1 (5 bases). The CDR3 covers 12 residues. Trimming pared 8 bases from V and 0 bases from J, leaving 5 bases between. This CDR3 is CASGASYNEQFF. Written as DNA, the CDR3 is TGTGCCAGCGGGGCCTCCTACAATGAGCAGTTCTTC.

The rearrangement joins TRBV2 to TRBJ2-7; possibly TRBD1 for D (6 bases). The germline V and J ends were trimmed by 6 bases and 6 bases, with 27 bases remaining between them. The CDR3 loop spans 17 amino acids. Germline loops: CDR1 SNHLY, CDR2 FYNNEI. The CDR3 reads CASRYALTGSLESEQYV. The CDR3 nucleotides are TGTGCCAGCAGATACGCGCTTACAGGGTCCCTGGAGAGCGAGCAGTACGTC.

A few counts support this clonotype. The V and J genes are TRBV6-1 and TRBJ2-5; no clear D. Germline assignment: CDR1 MNHNS and CDR2 SASEGT. V was cut by 10 bases and J by 5 bases, with 8 bases left in between. This CDR3 spans 10 amino acids. CDR3 in amino acids: CATTFETQYF. CDR3 bases: TGTGCCACAACCTTTGAGACCCAGTACTTC.

The chain employs TRBV27 and TRBJ1-1, with 8 bases aligning to TRBD1. This CDR3 has 12 residues. The V gene's germline CDR1 is MNHEY and CDR2 SMNVEV (reference sequence). Trimming at V came to 5 bases and at J to 6 bases, leaving 2 bases not matched to a gene. The CDR3 sequence is CASSRDRSEAFF. DNA of the CDR3: TGTGCCAGCAGTCGGGACAGGTCTGAAGCTTTCTTT.

This clonotype was seen repeatedly, ten times or more. The rearrangement uses TRBV5-6 and TRBJ2-5; TRBD1 might be the D (5 bases). The CDR3 runs 14 residues. Germline CDR1 is SGHDT and CDR2 is YYEEEE. V gave up 2 bases and J gave up 5 bases, with 13 bases separating them. The CDR3 nucleotides are TGTGCCAGCAGCTTACAGGCGCCCGGGGAGACCCAGTACTTC. Translated: CASSLQAPGETQYF.

This clonotype was counted at least ten times. J is TRBJ1-2 and V is TRBV7-2; tentative D call: TRBD1 (6 bases). Germline values: CDR1 SGHTA, CDR2 FQGNSA. V was trimmed by 11 bases and J by 8 bases, leaving 18 bases between them. This CDR3 is built from 12 residues. The CDR3 region has the DNA TGTGCCGGGGGCGGCCCCACCGGGGGCTACACCTTC. Translation: CAGGGPTGGYTF.

As DNA, the CDR3 is TGTGCCAGCAGCCGGGACATTATCTACGAGCAGTACTTC. As protein: CASSRDIIYEQYF. The chain carries TRBV5-6 and TRBJ2-7; D possibly corresponds to TRBD1 (6 bases). Germline loops: CDR1 SGHDT, CDR2 YYEEEE. Trimming stripped 4 bases from V and 3 bases from J, with 11 bases between. This CDR3 is built from 13 residues.

V and J are TRBV29-1 and TRBJ1-1; a possible D gene is TRBD1 (5 bases). Germline-derived CDR1 and CDR2 are SQVTM and ANQGSEA. The CDR3 covers 16 residues. V was clipped by 7 bases and J by 1 base, with 22 bases between them. The CDR3 sequence: CSAVGEKLLSNTEAFF. Written as DNA, the CDR3 is TGCAGCGCCGTAGGGGAAAAACTGCTTTCGAACACTGAAGCTTTCTTT. Based on the CDR3 plus reference TRBV29-1 and TRBJ1-1, the full variable domain is SAVISQKPSRDICQRGTSLTIQCQVDSQVTMMFWYRQQPGQSLTLIATANQGSEATYESGFVIDKFPISRPNLTFSTLTVSNMSPEDSSIYLCSAVGEKLLSNTEAFFGQGTRLTVV.

This clonotype was counted between two and nine times. The rearrangement uses TRBV5-6 and TRBJ2-7; D may match TRBD1 or TRBD2 (5 bases each). The germline V gene encodes CDR1 SGHDT and CDR2 YYEEEE. The CDR3 length is 16 residues. V was pared by 4 bases and J by 2 bases, with 19 bases between. This CDR3 reads CASSTHGKGDPYEQYF. Written as DNA, the CDR3 is TGTGCCAGCAGCACCCACGGGAAAGGGGACCCCTACGAGCAGTACTTC.

CDR3 in amino acids: CASRASGGLNTGELFF. For the CDR3, the DNA is TGTGCCAGCAGGGCAAGCGGGGGCTTGAACACCGGGGAGCTGTTTTTT. The rearrangement uses TRBV2 and TRBJ2-2; TRBD2 aligns across 8 bases. The CDR3 has 16 amino acids. In germline, CDR1 is SNHLY, CDR2 FYNNEI. The junction had 7 bases not matched to a gene; V was cut back by 6 bases and J by 1 base.

This clonotype showed up just a few times. The chain has TRBV15 and TRBJ2-7; tentatively, D is TRBD1 or TRBD2 (5 bases each). V shed 9 bases and J shed 4 bases, with 10 bases lying between them. Germline loops: CDR1 LNHNV, CDR2 YYDKDF (reference sequence). The CDR3 spans 11 residues. The chain's CDR3 is CATRDRYEQYF. The CDR3 nucleotides read TGTGCCACTAGGGACCGATACGAGCAGTACTTC. Full variable domain (rest looked up from reference TRBV15 and TRBJ2-7): DAMVIQNPRYQVTQFGKPVTLSCSQTLNHNVMYWYQQKSSQAPKLLFHYYDKDFNNEADTPDNFQSRRPNTSFCFLDIRSPGLGDTAMYLCATRDRYEQYFGPGTRLTVT.

This clonotype was observed a handful of times. The rearrangement joins TRBV6-8 to TRBJ2-2; no reliable D call. Trimming took 4 bases from V and 3 from J, leaving 12 bases between them. The CDR3 spans 15 residues. Germline CDR1 and CDR2: MNHGY and SAAAGT. CDR3 nucleotide sequence: TGTGCCAGCAGTTGGTCAGACGGATACACCGGGGAGCTGTTTTTT. It translates to CASSWSDGYTGELFF.

The chain's CDR3 is CASSFEPKDEAFF. CDR3 sequence (DNA): TGTGCCAGCAGCTTCGAACCCAAGGATGAAGCTTTCTTT. The J gene is TRBJ1-1, the V gene TRBV7-2; D not certain. The CDR3 has 13 amino acids. The V gene's germline CDR1 is SGHTA and CDR2 FQGNSA. Trimming left V 3 bases short and J 7 bases short, with 12 bases between.

This chain's CDR3 is CSAKRQVYTEAFF. In DNA form, the CDR3 reads TGCAGTGCTAAAAGACAGGTCTACACTGAAGCTTTCTTT. The V call is TRBV20-1, the J call TRBJ1-1; a possible D gene is TRBD1 (6 bases). Trimming removed 4 bases at V and 3 bases at J, with 12 bases between. The CDR3 extends over 13 amino acids. CDR1 and CDR2 from the germline V gene are DFQATT and SNEGSKA (reference sequence).

This clonotype was seen ten or more times. J is TRBJ1-2 and V is TRBV6-1; a possible D gene is TRBD1 (5 bases). This CDR3 spans 16 amino acids. V was trimmed by 7 bases and J by 6 bases, leaving 24 bases between them. CDR1 and CDR2 (germline): MNHNS, SASEGT. The CDR3 nucleotides are TGTGCCAGCACTCCAGGAAGGGGAGGGAGAAAGGATGGCTACACCTTC. Encoded protein: CASTPGRGGRKDGYTF.

Only one count was recorded for this clonotype. V gene TRBV6-5 combines with J gene TRBJ1-2; D gene uncertain. The CDR3 is made up of 13 amino acids. V dropped 8 bases and J dropped 3 bases, with 13 bases sitting between them. From germline, CDR1 is MNHEY and CDR2 SVGAGI. DNA of the CDR3: TGTGCCAGCGCAGTTGGTGCCGACTATGGCTACACCTTC. Amino acid sequence: CASAVGADYGYTF.

The table lists this clonotype with many counts. This chain links TRBV7-6 with TRBJ2-1, with 9 positions matching TRBD2. CDR1 and CDR2 (germline): SGHVS, FNYEAQ. V lost 1 base to trimming and J lost 7 bases; unmatched junction nucleotides: 8. The CDR3 sequence is 16 residues long. The CDR3 region is CASSLEFLAGYNEQFF. The CDR3 DNA follows: TGTGCCAGCAGCTTAGAGTTCCTAGCGGGGTATAATGAGCAGTTCTTC.

The genes are TRBV6-1 and TRBJ2-6; 8 bases are a match to TRBD2. Germline lookup yields CDR1 MNHNS and CDR2 SASEGT. The CDR3 is made up of 22 amino acids. Losses at the gene ends were 6 bases for V and 0 bases for J; bases not matched to a gene: 22. The CDR3 bases are TGTGCCAGCAGGGTAGGGAGTGACGGCGGGGGGCTCCAAGTCTCTGGGGCCAACGTCCTGACTTTC. It translates to CASRVGSDGGGLQVSGANVLTF.

The CDR3 coding sequence is TGCGCCAGCAGTGATGTCGACAGGGCTAACACTGAAGCTTTCTTT. Translated, it gives CASSDVDRANTEAFF. The chain recombines TRBV10-1 with TRBJ1-1; 7 bases fit TRBD1. The CDR3 loop spans 15 amino acids. Germline CDR1 is WNHNN and CDR2 is SYGVQD (reference sequence). After removal of 3 bases from V and 2 bases from J, the junction contained 6 bases not matched to a gene.

The chain combines TRBV12-3 or TRBV12-4 with TRBJ1-2, with 8 positions matching TRBD1. V shed 3 bases, J shed 4 bases, and the junction held 1 base outside the gene matches. The CDR3 extends over 13 amino acids. The CDR3 loop reads CASSFRGPYGYTF. For the CDR3, the DNA is TGTGCCAGCAGTTTCAGGGGGCCCTATGGCTACACCTTC.

The CDR3, as DNA: TGTGCCAGCAGCCCCCCGTTAGGGGGGGAGTCCACCATATATTTT. It codes for CASSPPLGGESTIYF. V is TRBV6-5 and J is TRBJ1-3, with D maybe TRBD1 (6 bases). The V and J ends lost 6 bases and 9 bases respectively, with 21 bases between them. From germline, CDR1 is MNHEY and CDR2 SVGAGI. The CDR3 is 15 residues long.